The 24 T cell receptor beta chains below come from one sample, sequenced in a study of patients and donors after allogeneic stem cell transplantation. One entry per CDR3 protein, called by TCRdb with MiXCR from the RT-PCR reads. The repertoire holds about 110,000 distinct CDR3 sequences, with 35% as singletons. What was sequenced was blood, either unsorted or a sorted T cell fraction (not recorded which). The receptors shown here come from a human donor who was either an allogeneic HSCT recipient or a stem cell or donor lymphocyte infusion donor (not recorded which). It is not recorded whose cells these are; they may come from a transplant donor.

The sample holds a few counts of this clonotype. The genes are TRBV18 and TRBJ1-5, with D maybe TRBD1 (6 bases). Trimming removed 2 bases at V and 6 bases at J, with 11 bases between. The CDR3 loop spans 14 amino acids. Germline CDR1 KGHSH, CDR2 LQKENI. The CDR3 coding sequence is TGTGCCAGCTCACCATCAGGGGTGCCTCAGCCCCAGCATTTT. Translated: CASSPSGVPQPQHF.

J is TRBJ1-5 and V is TRBV6-6; tentatively, D is TRBD1 (5 bases). The CDR3 runs 16 residues. V lost 5 bases to trimming and J lost 3 bases, with 17 bases between them. Germline values: CDR1 MNHNY, CDR2 SVGAGI (reference sequence). Here the CDR3 DNA reads TGTGCCAGCAGTACCCCGAGGGGCGGATACAATCAGCCCCAGCATTTT. Residues: CASSTPRGGYNQPQHF.

This chain links TRBV5-6 with TRBJ2-4; a possible D gene is TRBD2 (6 bases). Trimming removed 1 base at V and 2 bases at J, with 13 bases between. CDR1 is SGHDT and CDR2 is YYEEEE in the germline V gene. The length of the CDR3 is 16 residues. The CDR3 loop is CASSLLAGTTKNIQYF. CDR3 nucleotides: TGTGCCAGCAGCTTGTTGGCGGGGACGACCAAAAACATTCAGTACTTC.

This clonotype occurred a few times. This chain joins TRBV20-1 and TRBJ1-6; D remains ambiguous. V gave up 6 bases and J gave up 7 bases, with 10 bases separating them. This CDR3 spans 12 amino acids. The germline V gene encodes CDR1 DFQATT and CDR2 SNEGSKA (reference sequence). The CDR3: CSAQDPNSPLHF. The CDR3 DNA follows: TGCAGTGCCCAGGACCCCAATTCACCCCTCCACTTT.

The gene calls are TRBV5-1 and TRBJ2-2; the D call may be TRBD1 or TRBD2 (6 bases each). The V and J ends lost 0 bases and 1 base respectively, with 13 bases between them. The CDR3 loop spans 17 amino acids. The germline V gene has CDR1 SGHRS and CDR2 YFSETQ. CDR3 coding DNA: TGCGCCAGCAGCTTGGCCCCCGGGGGCCTGAACACCGGGGAGCTGTTTTTT. Its translation is CASSLAPGGLNTGELFF.

In DNA, the CDR3 is TGTGCCAGCAGTGAGTGGGACAGCGAAAAACTGTTTTTT. Its protein product is CASSEWDSEKLFF. The rearrangement joins TRBV25-1 to TRBJ1-4; 7 nucleotides match TRBD1. The CDR3 totals 13 residues. V lost 3 bases to trimming and J lost 8 bases; unmatched junction nucleotides: 3. The germline gives CDR1 MGHDK, CDR2 SYGVNS. Based on the CDR3 plus reference TRBV25-1 and TRBJ1-4, the full variable domain is EADIYQTPRYLVIGTGKKITLECSQTMGHDKMYWYQQDPGMELHLIHYSYGVNSTEKGDLSSESTVSRIRTEHFPLTLESARPSHTSQYLCASSEWDSEKLFFGSGTQLSVL.

This clonotype was counted between two and nine times. Here the CDR3 reads CSATRDREAFF. The CDR3, as DNA: TGCAGTGCAACCAGGGACAGAGAAGCTTTCTTT. This chain joins TRBV20-1 and TRBJ1-1; 7 nucleotides match TRBD1. The CDR3 covers 11 residues. The ends lost 6 bases at V and 8 bases at J; junction bases unmatched: 6. Per germline, CDR1 DFQATT and CDR2 SNEGSKA (reference sequence).

This clonotype was recorded a few times. The V call is TRBV7-8, the J call TRBJ1-5; D is unresolved. The CDR3 is made up of 12 amino acids. Trimming stripped 4 bases from V and 4 bases from J, with 5 bases between. Germline values: CDR1 SGHVS, CDR2 FQNEAQ. The CDR3, as DNA: TGTGCCAGCAGCTCGTGGAATCAGCCCCAGCATTTT. This translates into CASSSWNQPQHF.

The J gene is TRBJ2-2, the V gene TRBV3-1, with a tentative D call TRBD2 (5 bases). Trimming stripped 5 bases from V and 1 base from J, with 8 bases between. Germline V CDR1 and CDR2: LGHDT, YNNKEL (reference sequence). There are 14 residues in the CDR3. This CDR3 is CASSYTRNTGELFF. The CDR3 DNA is TGTGCCAGCAGCTATACTAGGAACACCGGGGAGCTGTTTTTT. The whole variable domain, remainder taken from reference TRBV3-1 and TRBJ2-2, is DTAVSQTPKYLVTQMGNDKSIKCEQNLGHDTMYWYKQDSKKFLKIMFSYNNKELIINETVPNRFSPKSPDKAHLNLHINSLELGDSAVYFCASSYTRNTGELFFGEGSRLTVL.

This chain connects TRBV12-3 or TRBV12-4 to TRBJ1-1; D call uncertain. The CDR3 runs 18 residues. V lost 4 bases and J 4 bases, leaving 25 bases between the germline ends. The CDR3 DNA reads as TGTGCCAGCAGTTCCTTACCGCTTAGAAGGGATAATATCACTGAAGCTTTCTTT. Its translation: CASSSLPLRRDNITEAFF.

V usage is TRBV24-1 and J usage is TRBJ2-2; D call uncertain. The CDR3 loop spans 14 amino acids. Germline lookup yields CDR1 KGHDR and CDR2 SFDVKD. V lost 6 bases and J lost 6, with 13 bases in between. CDR3 nucleotide sequence: TGTGCCACCAGTTCCCCGCGCTTTGCCGGGGAGCTGTTTTTT. This gives the protein CATSSPRFAGELFF.

The rearrangement joins TRBV6-5 to TRBJ1-2, with TRBD1 matching over 8 bases. The ends lost 4 bases at V and 10 bases at J; junction bases unmatched: 14. Looked up from germline, CDR1 is MNHEY and CDR2 is SVGAGI. This CDR3 spans 15 amino acids. The CDR3: CASSSRDRPSPIYTF. The CDR3 coding sequence is TGTGCCAGCAGTTCCCGGGACAGGCCGTCGCCCATCTACACCTTC.

DNA of the CDR3: TGTGCCAGCAGCTTTGGCGTCATTCCCTACAATGAGCAGTTCTTC. The encoded protein is CASSFGVIPYNEQFF. V is TRBV7-2 and J is TRBJ2-1, with D unclear. CDR3 length: 15 residues. Trimming pared 3 bases from V and 2 bases from J, leaving 11 bases between. The germline gives CDR1 SGHTA, CDR2 FQGNSA.

V usage is TRBV24-1 and J usage is TRBJ2-7; D is tentatively TRBD1 or TRBD2 (5 bases each). The CDR3 consists of 12 residues. CDR1 is KGHDR and CDR2 is SFDVKD in the germline V gene. Trimming cost V 5 bases and J 6 bases, with 10 bases left between them. The CDR3 nucleotides read TGTGCCACCAGTGGCGAGGGGATCGAGCAGTACTTC. Its protein product is CATSGEGIEQYF.

This chain connects TRBV20-1 to TRBJ2-3; possible D gene TRBD2, 6 bases. Trimming took 1 base from V and 3 from J, leaving 11 bases between them. The germline gives CDR1 DFQATT, CDR2 SNEGSKA (reference sequence). CDR3 length equals 14 residues. The CDR3 region is CSARVETRTDTQYF. CDR3 DNA sequence: TGCAGTGCTAGAGTCGAGACTAGAACAGATACGCAGTATTTT.

The chain uses TRBV6-5 and TRBJ2-1; TRBD1 is a possible D gene (6 bases). Per germline, CDR1 MNHEY and CDR2 SVGAGI. With 6 bases removed from V and 4 bases from J, the gap between germline ends came to 19 bases. This CDR3 has 16 amino acids. The CDR3 nucleotides read TGTGCCAGCAGCAAATCCCTCAGGGGTCCTTACAATGAGCAGTTCTTC. It encodes CASSKSLRGPYNEQFF.

This clonotype was seen only a few times. The chain has TRBV7-9 and TRBJ2-1; 7 bases map to TRBD2. Per germline, CDR1 SEHNR and CDR2 FQNEAQ (reference sequence). This CDR3 is 15 amino acids long. Trimming cost V 5 bases and J 4 bases; bases outside gene matches: 8. The CDR3 here is CASSAGRARYNEQFF. The CDR3 DNA is TGTGCCAGCAGCGCTGGGAGGGCACGATACAATGAGCAGTTCTTC. Variable domain in full (rest from reference TRBV7-9 and TRBJ2-1): DTGVSQNPRHKITKRGQNVTFRCDPISEHNRLYWYRQTLGQGPEFLTYFQNEAQLEKSRLLSDRFSAERPKGSFSTLEIQRTEQGDSAMYLCASSAGRARYNEQFFGPGTRLTVL.

This clonotype has a handful of counts. V is TRBV5-5 and J is TRBJ1-1; TRBD1 aligns across 9 bases. Germline V CDR1 and CDR2: SGHKS, YYEKEE (reference sequence). The V gene end was trimmed by 4 bases and the J gene end by 1 base; junction bases not matched to a gene: 5. The CDR3 sequence is 15 residues long. Written as DNA, the CDR3 is TGTGCCAGCAGCCGGACAGGGGTCCGGAACACTGAAGCTTTCTTT. Its protein product is CASSRTGVRNTEAFF.

The V and J genes are TRBV20-1 and TRBJ1-4; 7 nucleotides line up with TRBD1. The V gene end was trimmed by 4 bases and the J gene end by 4 bases; junction bases not matched to a gene: 3. The CDR3 consists of 13 residues. Germline CDR1 and CDR2: DFQATT and SNEGSKA (reference sequence). This CDR3 reads CSATGGDNEKLFF. DNA of the CDR3: TGCAGTGCTACAGGGGGGGATAATGAAAAACTGTTTTTT.

This chain joins TRBV12-3 or TRBV12-4 and TRBJ2-5, with D perhaps matching TRBD2 (5 bases). The CDR3 runs 15 residues. V shed 2 bases and J shed 5 bases, with 15 bases lying between them. The CDR3 here is CASSLLAAVGETQYF. The CDR3 DNA reads TGTGCCAGCAGTTTACTAGCTGCCGTTGGTGAGACCCAGTACTTC.

The chain joins TRBV9 to TRBJ2-2; D is unclear. CDR1 is SGDLS and CDR2 is YYNGEE in the germline V gene. V was clipped by 4 bases and J by 5 bases, with 6 bases between them. The CDR3 has 12 residues. This CDR3 reads CASSPTTGELFF. The CDR3 DNA reads TGTGCCAGCAGCCCAACGACCGGGGAGCTGTTTTTT.

This sequence joins TRBV12-3 or TRBV12-4 and TRBJ2-2; a possible D gene is TRBD1 (5 bases). The CDR3 consists of 20 residues. Trimming removed 1 base at V and 2 bases at J, with 23 bases between. The CDR3 region is CASSLGYRFPNPTNTGELFF. CDR3 nucleotide sequence: TGTGCCAGCAGTTTAGGGTACAGGTTCCCAAACCCGACTAACACCGGGGAGCTGTTTTTT.

This clonotype was counted between two and nine times. V and J are TRBV6-5 and TRBJ1-1; tentative D call: TRBD1 (5 bases). Between the trimmed V and J ends, which lost 0 bases and 1 base, there was a span of 15 bases. The CDR3 runs to 17 residues. Per the germline V gene, CDR1 is MNHEY and CDR2 is SVGAGI. This CDR3 is CASSYSITTGQNTEAFF. CDR3 bases: TGTGCCAGCAGTTACTCGATAACTACAGGCCAGAACACTGAAGCTTTCTTT.

The J gene is TRBJ2-7, the V gene TRBV15; 11 nucleotides match TRBD2. The CDR3 is made up of 15 amino acids. The V gene's germline CDR1 is LNHNV and CDR2 YYDKDF (reference sequence). The trim removed 4 bases at V and 4 bases at J, leaving 6 bases unmatched. The CDR3 DNA sequence: TGTGCCACCAGCAAAACCGGGACTAGCGGATACGAGCAGTACTTC. It encodes CATSKTGTSGYEQYF.